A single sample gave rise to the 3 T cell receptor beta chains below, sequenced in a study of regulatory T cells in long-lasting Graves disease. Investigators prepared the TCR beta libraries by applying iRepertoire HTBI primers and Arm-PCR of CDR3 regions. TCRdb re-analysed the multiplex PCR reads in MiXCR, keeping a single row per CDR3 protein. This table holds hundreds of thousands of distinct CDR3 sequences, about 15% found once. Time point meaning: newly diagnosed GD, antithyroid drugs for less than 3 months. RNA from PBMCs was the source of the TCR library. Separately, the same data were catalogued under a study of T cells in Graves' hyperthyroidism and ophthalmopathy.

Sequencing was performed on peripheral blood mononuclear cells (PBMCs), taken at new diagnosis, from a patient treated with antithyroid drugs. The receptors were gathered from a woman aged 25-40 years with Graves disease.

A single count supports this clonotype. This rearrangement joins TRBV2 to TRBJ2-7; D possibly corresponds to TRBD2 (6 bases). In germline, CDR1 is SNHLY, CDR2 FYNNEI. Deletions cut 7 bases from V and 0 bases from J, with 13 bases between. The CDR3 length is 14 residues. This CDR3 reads CASIVADYSYEQYF. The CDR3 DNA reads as TGTGCCAGCATCGTTGCGGACTACTCCTACGAGCAGTACTTC.

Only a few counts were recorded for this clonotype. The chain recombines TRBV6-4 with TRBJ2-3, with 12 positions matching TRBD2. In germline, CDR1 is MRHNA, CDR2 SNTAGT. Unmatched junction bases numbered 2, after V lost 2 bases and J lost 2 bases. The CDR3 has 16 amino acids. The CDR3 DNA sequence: TGTGCCAGCAGTGACCTAGCGGGAGGGCCCACAGATACGCAGTATTTT. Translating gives CASSDLAGGPTDTQYF.

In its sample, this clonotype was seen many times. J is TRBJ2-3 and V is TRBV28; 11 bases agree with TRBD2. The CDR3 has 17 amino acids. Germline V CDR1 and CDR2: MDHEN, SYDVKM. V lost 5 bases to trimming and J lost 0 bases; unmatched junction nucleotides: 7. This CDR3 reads CASSAGTSGISTDTQYF. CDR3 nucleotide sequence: TGTGCCAGCAGTGCCGGGACTAGCGGAATTAGCACAGATACGCAGTATTTT.